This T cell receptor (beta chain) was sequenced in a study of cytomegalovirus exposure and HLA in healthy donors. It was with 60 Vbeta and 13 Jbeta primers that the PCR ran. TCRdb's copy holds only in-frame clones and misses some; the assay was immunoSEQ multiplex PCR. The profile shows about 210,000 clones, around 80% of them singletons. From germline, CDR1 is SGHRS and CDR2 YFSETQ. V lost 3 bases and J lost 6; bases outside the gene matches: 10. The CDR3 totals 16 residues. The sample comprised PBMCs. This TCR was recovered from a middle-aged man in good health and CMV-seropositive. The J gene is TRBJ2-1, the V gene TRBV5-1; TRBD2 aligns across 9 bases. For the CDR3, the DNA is TGCGCCAGCAGCTCTGGGCGGATAGCGGGAGTCAATGAGCAGTTCTTC. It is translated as CASSSGRIAGVNEQFF.